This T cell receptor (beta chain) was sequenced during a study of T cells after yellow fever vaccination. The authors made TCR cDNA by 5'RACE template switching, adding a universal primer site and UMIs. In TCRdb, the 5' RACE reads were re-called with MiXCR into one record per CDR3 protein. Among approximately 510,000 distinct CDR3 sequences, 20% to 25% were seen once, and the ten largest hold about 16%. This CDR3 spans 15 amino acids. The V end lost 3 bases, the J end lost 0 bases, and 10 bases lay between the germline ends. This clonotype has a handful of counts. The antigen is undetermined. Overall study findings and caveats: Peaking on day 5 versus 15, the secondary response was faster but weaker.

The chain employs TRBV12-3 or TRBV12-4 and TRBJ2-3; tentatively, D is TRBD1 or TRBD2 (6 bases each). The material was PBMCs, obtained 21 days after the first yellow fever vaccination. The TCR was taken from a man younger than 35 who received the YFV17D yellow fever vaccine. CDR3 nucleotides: TGTGCCAGCAGTTTGTGGGGGGCCAGCACAGATACGCAGTATTTT. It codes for CASSLWGASTDTQYF.